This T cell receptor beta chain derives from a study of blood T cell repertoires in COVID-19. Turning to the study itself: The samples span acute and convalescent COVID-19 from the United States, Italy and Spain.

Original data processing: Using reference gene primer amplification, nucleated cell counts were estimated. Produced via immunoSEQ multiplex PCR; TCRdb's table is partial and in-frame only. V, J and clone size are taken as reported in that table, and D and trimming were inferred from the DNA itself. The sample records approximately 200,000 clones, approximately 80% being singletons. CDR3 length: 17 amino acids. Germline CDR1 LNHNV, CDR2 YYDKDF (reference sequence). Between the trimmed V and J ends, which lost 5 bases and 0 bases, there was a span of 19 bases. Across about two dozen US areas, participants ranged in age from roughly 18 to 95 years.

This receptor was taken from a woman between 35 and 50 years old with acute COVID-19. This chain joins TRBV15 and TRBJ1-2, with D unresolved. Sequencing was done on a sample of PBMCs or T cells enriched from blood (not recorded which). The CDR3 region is CATSPTQSEYPNYGYTF. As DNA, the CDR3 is TGTGCCACCAGCCCTACCCAAAGCGAGTATCCTAACTATGGCTACACCTTC.